This entry features one TCR beta chain sequence. Its specificity is unknown. This sample is part of a study of cytomegalovirus exposure and HLA in healthy donors. Healthy individuals who donated bone marrow served as the donors. The CDR3 loop spans 14 amino acids. Per germline, CDR1 SGHDT and CDR2 YYEEEE. Trimming took off 1 base at V and 2 bases at J, with 8 bases between the two ends. The study, taken as a whole, reports: For cytomegalovirus status, the classifier reportedly gave diagnoses with high specificity and sensitivity.

The PCR had 60 Vbeta and 13 Jbeta primers. Libraries were prepared by immunoSEQ multiplex PCR; TCRdb keeps only in-frame clonotypes and omits some of them. Of over 90,000 clones in the sample, 76% were seen once. Sequencing was performed on PBMCs. The chain combines TRBV5-6 with TRBJ2-3, with D hard to call. The clonotype comes from a woman younger than 30 in good health and CMV-seropositive. The DNA of the CDR3 is TGTGCCAGCAGCTTGCTCGACTCCACAGATACGCAGTATTTT. Translation: CASSLLDSTDTQYF.